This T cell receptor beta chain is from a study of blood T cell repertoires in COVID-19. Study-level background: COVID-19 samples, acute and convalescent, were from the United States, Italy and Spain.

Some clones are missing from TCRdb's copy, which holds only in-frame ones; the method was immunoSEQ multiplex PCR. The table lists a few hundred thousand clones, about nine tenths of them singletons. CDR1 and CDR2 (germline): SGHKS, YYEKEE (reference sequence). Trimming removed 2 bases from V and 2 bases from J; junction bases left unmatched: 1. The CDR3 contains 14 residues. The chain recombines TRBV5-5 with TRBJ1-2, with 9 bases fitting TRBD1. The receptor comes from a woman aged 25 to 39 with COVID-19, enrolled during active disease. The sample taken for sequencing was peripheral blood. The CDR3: CASSFGTGNYGYTF. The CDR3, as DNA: TGTGCCAGCAGCTTTGGGACAGGGAACTATGGCTACACCTTC.